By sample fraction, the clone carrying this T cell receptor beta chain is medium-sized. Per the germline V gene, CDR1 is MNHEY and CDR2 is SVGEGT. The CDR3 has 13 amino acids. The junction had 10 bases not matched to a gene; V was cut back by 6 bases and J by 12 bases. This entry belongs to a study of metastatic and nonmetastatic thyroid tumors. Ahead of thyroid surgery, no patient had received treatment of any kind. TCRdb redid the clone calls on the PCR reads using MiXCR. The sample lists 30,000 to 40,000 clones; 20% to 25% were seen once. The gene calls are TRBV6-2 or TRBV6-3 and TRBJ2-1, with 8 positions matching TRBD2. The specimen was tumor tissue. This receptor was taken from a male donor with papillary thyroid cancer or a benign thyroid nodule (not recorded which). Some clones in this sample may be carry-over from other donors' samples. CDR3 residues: CASSETSSGLQFF. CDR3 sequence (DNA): TGTGCCAGCAGCGAAACCTCTAGCGGGCTGCAGTTCTTC.